This T cell receptor beta chain was obtained from a study of cytomegalovirus exposure and HLA in healthy donors. In the study overall: Earlier sequencing of about 179 million T cells yielded approximately 120 million unique TCR beta sequences.

The PCR ran on 60 Vbeta and 13 Jbeta primers. Generated by immunoSEQ multiplex PCR, the TCRdb table keeps only in-frame clones and is missing some. The sample holds 150,000 to 200,000 clones, roughly 87% seen once. J gave up 4 bases and V 5 bases, and 7 bases lay outside the gene matches. The CDR3 contains 17 residues. CDR1 is MNHEY and CDR2 is SMNVEV in the germline V gene (reference sequence). The TCR was taken from a girl in the first two years of life in good health and CMV-seronegative. The chain is built from TRBV27 and TRBJ2-6; 11 bases map to TRBD1. The sequencing sample was made of PBMCs. In nucleotides, the CDR3 is TGTGCCAGCAGTCCCCGGGACAGGGGGTCAGGGGCCAACGTCCTGACTTTC. The encoded protein is CASSPRDRGSGANVLTF.